Listed here is a single TCR beta chain. Its matching antigen is unknown. Germline CDR1 and CDR2: SGHAT and FQNNGV. The CDR3 is 15 residues long. V dropped 0 bases and J dropped 2 bases, with 10 bases sitting between them. Since all of the isolated RNA was reverse transcribed, expressed TCRB transcripts were what got sequenced. Here immunoSEQ multiplex PCR was the method, and the copy in TCRdb shows in-frame clones only, minus some. Among about 170,000 clones listed, around 7.9% were seen once. This sample is drawn from a study of beta chain features in type 1 diabetes. Study findings and constraints: VDJ junctions from patients with type 1 diabetes contained fewer insertions and more deletions. Type 1 diabetes patients had moderately but significantly shorter TCRB CDR3s in all four CD4+ subsets.

The specimen was central memory CD4+ T cells from blood. This sequence originates from a young man with type 1 diabetes. V and J are TRBV11-2 and TRBJ1-2; no definite D call. The CDR3 nucleotides are TGTGCCAGCAGCTTAGATGCGACAACCAACTATGGCTACACCTTC. This gives the protein CASSLDATTNYGYTF.